Below, 27 T cell receptor beta chains from the same sample are listed, as sequenced in a study of blood T cell repertoires in COVID-19. Measured with immunoSEQ multiplex PCR; TCRdb has only the in-frame clones, and not every one. The sample holds 140,000 to 150,000 clones, almost 90% seen once. The sample consisted of peripheral blood. The receptors originated from a human donor in a cohort sampled during active COVID-19.

This sequence joins TRBV19 and TRBJ2-5, with 7 bases aligning to TRBD2. The CDR3 covers 14 residues. The V gene end was trimmed by 3 bases and the J gene end by 5 bases; junction bases not matched to a gene: 6. CDR1 and CDR2 (germline): LNHDA, SQIVND (reference sequence). CDR3 loop: CASSIIVGGETQYF. CDR3 nucleotide sequence: TGTGCCAGTAGTATTATTGTCGGGGGGGAGACCCAGTACTTC.

This chain joins TRBV29-1 and TRBJ2-5; TRBD2 agrees at 7 bases. Germline V CDR1 and CDR2: SQVTM, ANQGSEA. This CDR3 has 13 amino acids. Trimming took 8 bases from V and 0 from J; bases not matched to a gene: 6. The CDR3, as DNA: TGCAGCCACCTCGGGGGGAACCAAGAGACCCAGTACTTC. Amino acid sequence: CSHLGGNQETQYF.

The chain recombines TRBV5-1 with TRBJ1-1; maybe TRBD1 (5 bases). Deletions cut 4 bases from V and 1 base from J, with 11 bases between. The CDR3 extends over 14 amino acids. Germline V CDR1 and CDR2: SGHRS, YFSETQ. CDR3 amino acids: CASSELTANTEAFF. The DNA for the CDR3 is TGCGCCAGCAGCGAATTGACAGCGAACACTGAAGCTTTCTTT.

The CDR3 reads CASSRTKSGELFF. CDR3 coding DNA: TGTGCCAGCAGTCGAACTAAGTCCGGGGAGCTGTTTTTT. This chain joins TRBV6-2 or TRBV6-3 and TRBJ2-2; no firm D call. Deletions cut 5 bases from V and 6 bases from J, with 10 bases between. Germline loops: CDR1 MNHEY, CDR2 SVGEGT. CDR3 length: 13 amino acids.

The V gene is TRBV4-3, the J gene TRBJ1-1, with 7 bases aligning to TRBD1. The ends lost 1 base at V and 3 bases at J; junction bases unmatched: 5. CDR3 length equals 15 residues. Germline V gene sequence: CDR1 LGHNA, CDR2 YSLEER. The CDR3 spells CASSQAGTAYTEAFF. The CDR3 nucleotides read TGCGCCAGCAGCCAAGCCGGGACAGCGTACACTGAAGCTTTCTTT.

The chain employs TRBV23-1 and TRBJ2-7; TRBD2 might be the D (5 bases). TRBV23-1 is filed as an ORF, its function uncertain. The V gene lost 4 bases and the J gene lost 7 bases, with 23 bases spanning the gap. This CDR3 has 16 residues. The CDR3 sequence: CASSPQGGPLPGEQYF. In nucleotides, the CDR3 is TGCGCCAGCAGTCCCCAAGGAGGACCCCTTCCCGGTGAGCAGTACTTC.

V usage is TRBV5-8 and J usage is TRBJ2-1; tentative D call: TRBD2 (5 bases). The germline gives CDR1 SGHTS, CDR2 YDEGEE. The CDR3 runs to 17 residues. The ends were cut back, 4 bases at V and 4 bases at J, with 21 bases in the middle. CDR3 bases: TGTGCCAGCAGCCGGGGAAGTGGGAGCCTAATATACAATGAGCAGTTCTTC. Translated, it gives CASSRGSGSLIYNEQFF.

The chain recombines TRBV28 with TRBJ2-7, with 12 bases fitting TRBD2. With 6 bases clipped from V and 3 bases from J, the junction kept 9 bases outside the gene matches. Germline V gene data show CDR1 as MDHEN and CDR2 as SYDVKM. The CDR3 contains 16 residues. CDR3 coding DNA: TGTGCCAGCAGAAAAACACTAGCGGGAGGTATCTACGAGCAGTACTTC. It yields the protein CASRKTLAGGIYEQYF.

This chain connects TRBV28 to TRBJ2-1, with a possible D match to TRBD1 (5 bases). This CDR3 has 15 amino acids. The V gene's germline CDR1 is MDHEN and CDR2 SYDVKM. V lost 6 bases to trimming and J lost 9 bases, with 21 bases between them. The CDR3 DNA reads as TGTGCCAGCAGCAGATTCGGTCGACCCCAGGGTGAGCAGTTCTTC. This codes for CASSRFGRPQGEQFF. Together with reference TRBV28 and TRBJ2-1, the CDR3 gives the full variable domain: DVKVTQSSRYLVKRTGEKVFLECVQDMDHENMFWYRQDPGLGLRLIYFSYDVKMKEKGDIPEGYSVSREKKERFSLILESASTNQTSMYLCASSRFGRPQGEQFFGPGTRLTVL.

The chain uses TRBV18 and TRBJ1-5, with 8 bases fitting TRBD1. The V segment lost 2 bases and the J segment 7 bases; nucleotides outside the gene matches: 7. This CDR3 has 15 amino acids. CDR1 and CDR2 (germline): KGHSH, LQKENI. The CDR3 sequence: CASSPSQGQEQPQHF. The CDR3 nucleotides read TGTGCCAGCTCACCAAGTCAGGGACAGGAACAGCCCCAGCATTTT.

This clone has just a few counts. The chain carries TRBV9 and TRBJ2-1, with 8 bases identical to TRBD1. The germline CDR1 and CDR2 sequences are SGDLS and YYNGEE. The CDR3 has 16 amino acids. J gave up 2 bases and V 3 bases, and 7 bases lay outside the gene matches. This CDR3 reads CASSAGTGKAYNEQFF. In DNA, the CDR3 is TGTGCCAGCAGCGCGGGGACAGGCAAGGCCTACAATGAGCAGTTCTTC. Looking up the rest from reference TRBV9 and TRBJ2-1 gives the full variable domain: DSGVTQTPKHLITATGQRVTLRCSPRSGDLSVYWYQQSLDQGLQFLIQYYNGEERAKGNILERFSAQQFPDLHSELNLSSLELGDSALYFCASSAGTGKAYNEQFFGPGTRLTVL.

This clone turned up a few times. The chain couples TRBV5-1 to TRBJ2-7; 7 nucleotides align to TRBD1. The CDR3 runs 15 residues. V lost 0 bases, J lost 4 bases, and 7 bases stayed unmatched. CDR1 and CDR2 (germline): SGHRS, YFSETQ. CDR3 protein: CASSLGGGKGYEQYF. DNA for the CDR3: TGCGCCAGCAGCTTGGGAGGGGGCAAAGGATACGAGCAGTACTTC. The entire variable domain, with the rest obtained from reference TRBV5-1 and TRBJ2-7, is as follows: KAGVTQTPRYLIKTRGQQVTLSCSPISGHRSVSWYQQTPGQGLQFLFEYFSETQRNKGNFPGRFSGRQFSNSRSEMNVSTLELGDSALYLCASSLGGGKGYEQYFGPGTRLTVT.

The V and J genes are TRBV27 and TRBJ2-1; 8 nucleotides align to TRBD1. There are 15 residues in the CDR3. In germline, CDR1 is MNHEY, CDR2 SMNVEV (reference sequence). Unmatched junction bases numbered 11, after V lost 6 bases and J lost 7 bases. This CDR3 reads CASSRGQGEANEQFF. In DNA, the CDR3 is TGTGCCAGCAGCCGCGGACAGGGCGAAGCGAATGAGCAGTTCTTC.

V and J are TRBV29-1 and TRBJ1-4; D not resolved. The CDR3 sequence is 13 residues long. The ends were cut back, 7 bases at V and 8 bases at J, with 17 bases in the middle. CDR1 SQVTM and CDR2 ANQGSEA come from the germline V gene. The CDR3 nucleotides read TGCAGCGCCAGGACGCAAACGGGGGAAAAACTGTTTTTT. Translated: CSARTQTGEKLFF.

CDR3 amino acids: CASTSTGGMNTEAFF. In nucleotides, the CDR3 is TGTGCCAGTACCTCGACAGGGGGGATGAACACTGAAGCTTTCTTT. The chain joins TRBV19 to TRBJ1-1, with 9 bases fitting TRBD1. Germline assignment: CDR1 LNHDA and CDR2 SQIVND (reference sequence). The junction had 6 bases not matched to a gene; V was cut back by 7 bases and J by 0 bases. The CDR3 has 15 amino acids.

V gene TRBV21-1 combines with J gene TRBJ2-7; TRBD1 is taken as the D call from the table, unchecked against the DNA. TRBV21-1 is noted as a pseudogene. The CDR3 runs to 13 residues. Written as DNA, the CDR3 is TGTGCCAATCCGCAGGGGGCCTCCTACGAGCAGTACTTC. Translated, it gives CANPQGASYEQYF.

The V and J genes are TRBV19 and TRBJ2-1, with 10 bases lining up with TRBD1. This CDR3 has 15 amino acids. After removal of 7 bases from V and 0 bases from J, the junction contained 3 bases not matched to a gene. Germline CDR1 LNHDA, CDR2 SQIVND (reference sequence). The CDR3: CASTRTGGSYNEQFF. CDR3 in DNA: TGTGCCAGTACCCGGACAGGGGGCTCCTACAATGAGCAGTTCTTC.

The chain couples TRBV6-5 to TRBJ2-3, with D perhaps TRBD2 (7 bases). V was cut by 8 bases and J by 3 bases, with 15 bases left in between. From germline, CDR1 is MNHEY and CDR2 SVGAGI. The CDR3 totals 14 residues. CDR3 amino acids: CASGGGGSTDTQYF. DNA for the CDR3: TGTGCCAGCGGGGGCGGGGGATCAACAGATACGCAGTATTTT.

This clone was seen just once. This chain connects TRBV25-1 to TRBJ2-1; 9 nucleotides align to TRBD1. From germline, CDR1 is MGHDK and CDR2 SYGVNS. The junction had 3 bases not matched to a gene; V was cut back by 4 bases and J by 2 bases. There are 15 residues in the CDR3. The CDR3 DNA reads TGTGCCAGCAGTGGGACAGGGGTAACCTACAATGAGCAGTTCTTC. Translation gives CASSGTGVTYNEQFF.

The CDR3 DNA sequence: TGTGCCAGCAGTTGGGACAGGGGGCGAGTAGAGACCCAGTACTTC. This encodes CASSWDRGRVETQYF. The chain combines TRBV6-5 with TRBJ2-5, with 12 bases lining up with TRBD1. The CDR3 extends over 15 amino acids. The J segment lost 4 bases and the V segment lost 4 bases, leaving 4 bases of the junction unmatched. Germline CDR1 MNHEY, CDR2 SVGAGI.

V is TRBV9 and J is TRBJ2-7; 8 nucleotides agree with TRBD2. The germline V gene encodes CDR1 SGDLS and CDR2 YYNGEE. The J segment lost 3 bases and the V segment lost 2 bases, leaving 7 bases of the junction unmatched. The CDR3 is made up of 15 amino acids. The CDR3 is CASSVATGTSYEQYF. The CDR3 DNA is TGTGCCAGCAGCGTGGCAACCGGGACTAGCTACGAGCAGTACTTC. The full variable domain, completed using reference TRBV9 and TRBJ2-7, is DSGVTQTPKHLITATGQRVTLRCSPRSGDLSVYWYQQSLDQGLQFLIQYYNGEERAKGNILERFSAQQFPDLHSELNLSSLELGDSALYFCASSVATGTSYEQYFGPGTRLTVT.

The rearrangement links TRBV4-1 to TRBJ2-5, with 13 bases matching TRBD2. The CDR3 sequence is 18 residues long. CDR1 is MGHRA, CDR2 YSYEKL, per germline. V shed 2 bases and J 5 bases; nucleotides not matched to a gene: 11. For the CDR3, the DNA is TGCGCCAGCAGCCAAAGGAGTACTAGCGGGGGGGTAACGGAGACCCAGTACTTC. Protein: CASSQRSTSGGVTETQYF.

V usage is TRBV3-1 (or the pseudogene TRBV3-2) and J usage is TRBJ2-2; D is perhaps TRBD1 (6 bases). CDR1 and CDR2 (germline): LGHDT, YNNKEL (reference sequence). Trimming pared 4 bases from V and 1 base from J, leaving 16 bases between. The CDR3 sequence is 17 residues long. The CDR3, as DNA: TGTGCCAGCAGCCGGGTACAGGGTTTGGGGAACACCGGGGAGCTGTTTTTT. Residues: CASSRVQGLGNTGELFF.

This sequence joins TRBV6-5 and TRBJ2-1; perhaps TRBD2 as D (7 bases). Deletions cut 6 bases from V and 4 bases from J, with 13 bases between. The CDR3 covers 14 residues. Germline V CDR1 and CDR2: MNHEY, SVGAGI. DNA of the CDR3: TGTGCCAGCAGCCGGGGGGCCTGGTACAATGAGCAGTTCTTC. Protein: CASSRGAWYNEQFF.

This chain connects TRBV15 to TRBJ1-4, with D perhaps TRBD1 (5 bases). There are 13 residues in the CDR3. Trimming shortened V by 8 bases and J by 7 bases, and 14 bases separated the two germline ends. Germline V gene lookup returns CDR1 LNHNV and CDR2 YYDKDF (reference sequence). CDR3 sequence reads: CATGRGSVEKLFF. The CDR3, as DNA: TGTGCCACCGGGCGGGGGTCGGTTGAAAAACTGTTTTTT.

The CDR3 reads CASSPPDSSGGTDTQYF. As DNA, the CDR3 is TGTGCCAGCAGTCCGCCCGATTCAAGCGGAGGCACAGATACGCAGTATTTT. The V gene is TRBV6-6, the J gene TRBJ2-3; D might be TRBD2 (5 bases). V was pared by 5 bases and J by 1 base, with 19 bases between. CDR3 size: 17 residues. The germline gives CDR1 MNHNY, CDR2 SVGAGI (reference sequence).

This rearrangement joins TRBV5-1 to TRBJ1-1; 8 nucleotides align to TRBD1. Trimming cost V 0 bases and J 6 bases; bases outside gene matches: 4. The CDR3 sequence is 14 residues long. The germline V gene has CDR1 SGHRS and CDR2 YFSETQ. DNA for the CDR3: TGCGCCAGCAGCTTGGGGCAGGGGGCCCCTGAAGCTTTCTTT. It yields the protein CASSLGQGAPEAFF. Based on the CDR3 plus reference TRBV5-1 and TRBJ1-1, the full variable domain is KAGVTQTPRYLIKTRGQQVTLSCSPISGHRSVSWYQQTPGQGLQFLFEYFSETQRNKGNFPGRFSGRQFSNSRSEMNVSTLELGDSALYLCASSLGQGAPEAFFGQGTRLTVV.